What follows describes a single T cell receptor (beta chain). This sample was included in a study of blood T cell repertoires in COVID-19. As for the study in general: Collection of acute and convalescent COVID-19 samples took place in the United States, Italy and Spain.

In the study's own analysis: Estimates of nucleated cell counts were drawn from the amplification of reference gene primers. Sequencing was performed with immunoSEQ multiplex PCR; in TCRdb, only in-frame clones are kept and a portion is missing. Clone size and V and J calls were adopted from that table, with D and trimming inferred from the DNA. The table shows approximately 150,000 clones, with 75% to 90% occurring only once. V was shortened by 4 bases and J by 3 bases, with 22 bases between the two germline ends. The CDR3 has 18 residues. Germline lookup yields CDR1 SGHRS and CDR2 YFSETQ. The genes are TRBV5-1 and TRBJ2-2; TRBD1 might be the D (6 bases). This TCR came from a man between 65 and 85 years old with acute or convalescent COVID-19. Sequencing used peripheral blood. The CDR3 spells CASSPTGAIRADTGELFF. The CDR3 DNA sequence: TGCGCCAGCAGCCCGACAGGAGCGATCCGAGCGGACACCGGGGAGCTGTTTTTT.